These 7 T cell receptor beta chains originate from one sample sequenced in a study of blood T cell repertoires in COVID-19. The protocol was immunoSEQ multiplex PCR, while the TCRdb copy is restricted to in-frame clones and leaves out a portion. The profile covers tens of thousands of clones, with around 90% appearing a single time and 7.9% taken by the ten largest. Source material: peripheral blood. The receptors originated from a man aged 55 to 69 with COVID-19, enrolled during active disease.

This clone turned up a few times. The CDR3 region is CASSPSTVTENTGELFF. In DNA form, the CDR3 reads TGTGCCAGCTCACCGAGCACAGTAACGGAGAACACCGGGGAGCTGTTTTTT. The chain combines TRBV18 with TRBJ2-2; no reliable D call. The CDR3 consists of 17 residues. With 3 bases removed from V and 1 base from J, the gap between germline ends came to 15 bases. Germline V gene lookup returns CDR1 KGHSH and CDR2 LQKENI.

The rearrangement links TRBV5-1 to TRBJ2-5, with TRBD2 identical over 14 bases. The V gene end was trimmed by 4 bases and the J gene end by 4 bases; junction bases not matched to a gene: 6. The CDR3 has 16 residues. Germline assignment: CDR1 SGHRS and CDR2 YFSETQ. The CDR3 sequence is CASSLGLAGGIETQYF. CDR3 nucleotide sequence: TGCGCCAGCAGCCTAGGACTAGCGGGAGGCATAGAGACCCAGTACTTC.

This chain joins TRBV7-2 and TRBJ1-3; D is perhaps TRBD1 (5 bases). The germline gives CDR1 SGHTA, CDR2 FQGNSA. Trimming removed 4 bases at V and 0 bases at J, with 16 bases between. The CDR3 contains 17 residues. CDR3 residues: CASSSTVWRGSGNTIYF. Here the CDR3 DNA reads TGTGCCAGCAGCTCTACCGTTTGGAGGGGCTCTGGAAACACCATATATTTT.

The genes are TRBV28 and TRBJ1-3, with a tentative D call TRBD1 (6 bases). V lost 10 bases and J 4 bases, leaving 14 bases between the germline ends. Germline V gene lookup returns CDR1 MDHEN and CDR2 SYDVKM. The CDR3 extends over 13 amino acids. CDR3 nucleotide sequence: TGTGCCACTTCTCAAGGGGGAGGAAACACCATATATTTT. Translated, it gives CATSQGGGNTIYF.

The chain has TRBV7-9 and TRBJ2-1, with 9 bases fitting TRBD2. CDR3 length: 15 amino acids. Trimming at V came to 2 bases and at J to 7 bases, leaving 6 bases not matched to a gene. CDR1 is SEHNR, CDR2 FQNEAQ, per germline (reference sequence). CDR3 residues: CASSLPGTSLNEQFF. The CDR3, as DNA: TGTGCCAGCAGCTTACCCGGGACTAGCTTAAATGAGCAGTTCTTC.

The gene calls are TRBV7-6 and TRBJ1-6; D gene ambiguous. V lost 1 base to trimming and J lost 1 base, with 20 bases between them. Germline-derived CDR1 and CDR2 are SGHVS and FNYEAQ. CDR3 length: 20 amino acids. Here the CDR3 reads CASSLVSRTPGLSYNSPLHF. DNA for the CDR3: TGTGCCAGCAGCTTAGTCTCCCGGACTCCGGGTTTGTCCTATAATTCACCCCTCCACTTT.

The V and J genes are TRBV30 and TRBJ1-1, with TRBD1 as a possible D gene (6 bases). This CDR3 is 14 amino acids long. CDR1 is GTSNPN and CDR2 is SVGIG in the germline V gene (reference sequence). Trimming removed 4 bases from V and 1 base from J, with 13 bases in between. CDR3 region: CAWTPGTPNTEAFF. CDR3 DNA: TGTGCCTGGACCCCCGGGACACCGAACACTGAAGCTTTCTTT.